This T cell receptor beta chain originates from a study of radiotherapy plus CTLA-4 blockade in lung cancer. Regarding the study as a whole: Peripheral blood showed expansion of tumor-derived TCR clones after radiotherapy and ipilimumab.

Data came from immunoSEQ multiplex PCR; TCRdb stores just in-frame clones and leaves some out. The data contain more than 90,000 clones, approximately 80% of them seen just once; the ten biggest clones take up about 3.3%. The CDR3 covers 16 residues. V lost 3 bases to trimming and J lost 1 base, with 13 bases between them. The germline CDR1 and CDR2 sequences are LNHDA and SQIVND (reference sequence). As for this clone: What it recognizes is unknown.

This TCR derives from a human donor with non-small cell lung cancer that progressed on radiotherapy plus ipilimumab. Some clones in this sample may be carry-over from other donors' samples. The rearrangement links TRBV19 to TRBJ1-5, with D perhaps matching TRBD1 (6 bases). The sequences come from peripheral blood, collected from a patient treated with radiotherapy plus ipilimumab. CDR3 coding DNA: TGTGCCAGTAGTATCGTAACCGGGACAAGCAATCAGCCCCAGCATTTT. Its protein is CASSIVTGTSNQPQHF. The complete variable domain, with remaining parts taken from reference TRBV19 and TRBJ1-5, reads DGGITQSPKYLFRKEGQNVTLSCEQNLNHDAMYWYRQDPGQGLRLIYYSQIVNDFQKGDIAEGYSVSREKKESFPLTVTSAQKNPTAFYLCASSIVTGTSNQPQHFGDGTRLSIL.